This TCR beta chain was recovered during a study of cytomegalovirus exposure and HLA in healthy donors (dated by TCRdb to 2015 to 2018). About the study as a whole: According to a later analysis, one platform produced both the 110 or so validation repertoires and the roughly 650 repertoires of the first cohort. The study aimed to test whether cataloging public T cell receptors could reveal signatures of past pathogen exposure. Along with the approximately 620-subject first cohort, a separate validation cohort of around 110 different subjects was used. The study combined high-throughput TCR immunosequencing, statistical association of individual TCRs with disease status, and machine learning to predict cytomegalovirus infection status.

General conclusions and limits of the study: A later analysis lacked HLA typing for the validation cohort, so it scored co-occurrence in that cohort across all 120 or so repertoires. According to the authors, the approach could potentially be generalized to other disease states and immunological phenotypes. The study gave a list of more than 150 TCR beta chains associated with cytomegalovirus. The classifier was reported to diagnose cytomegalovirus status with high specificity and sensitivity in both the original cohort and the validation cohort. In a later analysis, TCRs clustered in the first cohort were found to also tend to co-occur in the roughly 130 validation repertoires, with approximately 95% of cluster scores above 0. While some public TCRs were present in many individuals, most TCR sequences turned up only very rarely across donors. Three of the identified cytomegalovirus-associated TCR beta chains were confirmed in vitro to be specific for cytomegalovirus antigens.

A remark on this clone: No cognate antigen has been identified for it. The record has no base qualities; no much larger clone is one base away.

For CDR1 and CDR2, the germline V gene lists MNHEY and SVGAGI. Trimming costs V 6 bases and J 1 base, and their ends lie 9 bases apart. Taken from cysteine to phenylalanine, the CDR3 has 14 residues. Only the CDR3 portion is preserved as DNA: 42 bases, with reading frame beginning at the first base. The library came from the immunoSEQ multiplex PCR assay. For the original study's pipeline: A statistical classification framework was built for diagnosing cytomegalovirus status from the catalog of TCR beta chain sequences. Not all clones reach the TCRdb copy of this immuneACCESS table, which keeps in-frame sequences only. Checked studies attribute under half of the gap to unresolved V genes and leave the rest unexplained. V and J calls and clone size are those listed in that table; D and trimming were worked out from the DNA. Here the sample has about 57,000 clones; 93% occur a single time. The biggest ten clones account for approximately 5.5% of the sample.

The donors were included in the validation cohort of approximately 130 subjects, a group kept apart from the roughly 670-subject first cohort. This TCR came from a woman aged 18-35 years in good health and CMV-seronegative. The chain couples TRBV6-5 to TRBJ2-2, with an unclear D gene assignment. The sequenced sample consisted of PBMCs. Read as DNA, the sequence is TGTGCCAGCAGACGTCCGGGGAACACCGGGGAGCTGTTTTTT. This yields the protein CASRRPGNTGELFF.